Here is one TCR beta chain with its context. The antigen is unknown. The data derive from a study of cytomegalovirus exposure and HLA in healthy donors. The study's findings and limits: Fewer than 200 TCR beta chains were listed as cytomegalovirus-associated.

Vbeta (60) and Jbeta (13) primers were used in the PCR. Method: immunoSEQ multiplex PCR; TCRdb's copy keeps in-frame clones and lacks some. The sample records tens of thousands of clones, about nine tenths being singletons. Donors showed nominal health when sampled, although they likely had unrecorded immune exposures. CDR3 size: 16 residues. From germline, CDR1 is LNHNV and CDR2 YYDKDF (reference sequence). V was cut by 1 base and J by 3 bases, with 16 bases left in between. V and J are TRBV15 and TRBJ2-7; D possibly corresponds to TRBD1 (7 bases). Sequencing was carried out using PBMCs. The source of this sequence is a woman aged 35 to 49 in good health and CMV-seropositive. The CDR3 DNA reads TGTGCCACCAGCAGAGTCCAGGGGGGTTCGTACTACGAGCAGTACTTC. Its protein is CATSRVQGGSYYEQYF.